Sequencing of this TCR beta chain was carried out in a study of neurological immune-mediated disorders. Findings and limits, study-wide: TCR-beta repertoires seemed private in all groups, with no expanded CDR3 amino acid sequences shared.

Synthesis of cDNA was performed by 5'RACE using 10-nucleotide random UMIs. Every sequencing run produced over 200 million TCR-beta sequences, and the sequences from any one run covered 15-18 subjects. TCRdb re-analysed the 5' RACE reads in MiXCR, keeping a single row per CDR3 protein. The profile shows roughly 88,000 distinct CDR3 sequences, 3.5% of them singletons. The trim removed 3 bases at V and 0 bases at J, leaving 7 bases unmatched. The CDR3 spans 18 residues. Germline V gives CDR1 MNHEY, CDR2 SVGAGI. This clonotype appeared many times. What it recognizes is unknown. Unsorted libraries were derived from 2 million PBMCs stored at -80 C.

The receptor comes from a woman aged 50 to 60 with multiple sclerosis. V is TRBV6-5 and J is TRBJ2-2, with 10 nucleotides matching TRBD1. The sample was PBMCs. CDR3 sequence reads: CASSYTKGQGSNTGELFF. In DNA, the CDR3 is TGTGCCAGCAGTTATACAAAGGGACAGGGGTCGAACACCGGGGAGCTGTTTTTT.